This T cell receptor (beta chain) was identified in a study of metastatic and nonmetastatic thyroid tumors (dated by TCRdb to the early 2020s). At the level of the whole study: Repertoires from peripheral blood and from tumor or nodule tissue samples of malignant and benign thyroid patients were compared.

Libraries were made using PCR. The instrument given in TCRdb is Illumina HiSeq 4000. High-throughput sequencing was used to profile the TCR beta-chain CDR3 region of each patient. Per the authors' processing: Drawing on CDR3 differences between clinicopathological groups, the researchers built a classifier meant to tell apart patients with distant-metastatic papillary thyroid cancer. To measure repertoire diversity the researchers used the Shannon index, while the Morisita-Horn index served to gauge how similar the tumor and blood repertoires were. TCRdb reprocessed the public reads (quality trimming at Q25 with fastp, clone calling with MiXCR) and kept in-frame beta chains. The V and J calls and clone size come from TCRdb's table, not from the authors' own analysis. Counted in this sample were about 92,000 clones; around 14% of them appeared once. The top ten hold 3.6% of the sample. What the authors observed across the whole study: In both blood and tumor samples, TCR beta diversity was reported to be significantly higher in malignant tumors than in benign nodules.

The CDR3 holds 11 amino acids from the cysteine to the phenylalanine. The retained sequence is limited to the CDR3, 33 bases, with the frame set at the first base. From V the trimming removes 8 bases and from J it removes 7 bases, while the gene matches leave 5 bases of the junction unaccounted for. For CDR1 and CDR2, the germline V gene (reference sequence) lists DFQATT and SNEGSKA. There are many counts of this clone. Its antigen remains undetermined. No base qualities exist here, and no much larger clone lies one base off it. None of the patients had been given any treatment before thyroid surgery. Using T-cell receptor beta sequencing, the study looked back at clinical samples from patients collected from about 2011 to 2019.

Source material: blood. The sequence links TRBV20-1 to TRBJ2-1; the central 7 bases match TRBD1. The sequence came from a female donor with papillary thyroid cancer or a benign thyroid nodule (not recorded which). Some clones in this sample may be carry-over from other donors' samples. The CDR3 reads as follows: CSWDRLNEQFF. DNA sequence: TGCAGTTGGGACAGATTAAATGAGCAGTTCTTC.